This TCR beta chain is from a study of cytomegalovirus exposure and HLA in healthy donors (dated by TCRdb to 2016 to 2017). Describing the broader study: An earlier analysis of around 600 of the donors reported 250 to 300 Gb of sequence data and roughly 110 million unique TCR beta sequences from about 200 million T cells. About 330 gigabases of sequencing data and around 85 million unique TCR sequences made up an early release that covered approximately 700 HLA-typed donors. Every repertoire in the discovery cohort had been generated on one and the same sequencing platform. In the later analysis, no new phenotypic data were used to find candidate immune exposures; instead, reliance was placed on TCR beta sequences and their occurrence across donors. The study aimed to test whether signatures of past pathogen exposure could be identified by cataloging public T cell receptors. Roughly 5 DR-DQ haplotypes were handled as single units for association and clustering because linkage in the cohort was strong. To study patterns of TCR occurrence, a later analysis re-analyzed previously published TCR beta repertoires from hundreds of donors and added high-resolution HLA genotyping. In a later genetic analysis, genome-wide SNP genotypes for about three fifths of the 666 donors were used, and that subset was treated as a discovery cohort. Donor age, sex, ethnicity and CMV serostatus were collected together with the repertoire data. High-throughput TCR immunosequencing, statistical association of individual TCRs with disease status, and machine learning were combined to predict cytomegalovirus infection status. On average, around 200,000 unique TCR beta nucleotide sequences were sequenced per donor among a few hundred genotyped donors of the cohort, with roughly 18% of those sequences being non-productive. The number of donors typed differed by locus, with about 629-640 for A, B, C, DRB1 and DQB1, over 500 for DQA1, approximately 570 for DPA1, and over 400 for DPB1. To decide whether each TCR beta V gene segment behaved as functional or pseudogenic, an earlier analysis of several hundred of the donors relied on high-throughput TCR beta sequencing. Both class I and class II loci were covered by HLA typing, at four-digit resolution. Besides the first cohort of some 670 subjects, a separate validation cohort made up of around 120 different subjects was used. Of the approximately 370 genotyped donors, 65% to 90% were placed in the genetic ancestry cluster associated with self-reported Caucasian donors. The study profiled the T cell repertoires of 500 to 800 subjects by immunosequencing and related them to cytomegalovirus serostatus.

CDR1 and CDR2 are drawn from the germline V gene (reference sequence): MNHNY, SVGAGI. V loses 4 bases, J loses 2 bases, and the germline ends lie 9 bases apart. From its cysteine to its phenylalanine, the CDR3 spans 15 amino acids. The read is trimmed to its CDR3 DNA, 45 bases read in frame from base 1. About this clone itself: The clone's antigen remains unknown. Qualities for individual bases were not recorded, and no much larger clone is one base off.

Library preparation was by the immunoSEQ multiplex PCR assay. The multiplex PCR relied on a mix of 60 forward primers for TCR Vbeta segments and 13 reverse primers for TCR Jbeta segments. A multiplex PCR assay on genomic DNA amplified the CDR3 region of rearranged TCR beta genes. Amplified TCR beta libraries were sequenced as 87-base-pair reads on the Illumina HiSeq System. On the authors' methods: Across the 500 to 700 repertoires, a later analysis counted approximately 83 million unique TCR beta chains, roughly 11 million of which were shared by at least two donors. To remove PCR and sequencing errors, raw reads were error-corrected and collapsed into unique sequences using a nearest-neighbor algorithm that merged closely related sequences. To assign V, D and J gene segments, CDR3 sequences were aligned to IMGT reference sequences. For a sequence to be retained, a match of at least six nucleotides to both a V gene segment and a J gene segment was required. Rearrangements were classified as productive when the CDR3 lacked stop codons and remained in frame with V and J, and all other rearrangements were classified as non-productive. Following IMGT convention, CDR3 was defined as the stretch from the second conserved V-encoded cysteine up to the conserved J-encoded phenylalanine. In an earlier analysis of more than 550 of the donors, sequences lacking an unambiguous match to a single V gene segment were excluded. In an earlier analysis of some 590 of the donors, a V segment was called functional when productive rearrangements were above 56.7%, and segregating when the standard deviation between donors exceeded 5%. A statistical classification framework was developed to diagnose cytomegalovirus status using the catalog of TCR beta chain sequences. V and J gene assignment, in a later analysis, came from comparing TCR nucleotide sequences with IMGT/GENE-DB human TR gene sequences. Using the TCRdist pipeline, a later analysis assigned CDR3 sequences along with most-parsimonious VDJ recombination scenarios. A later analysis defined each TCR beta chain by its CDR3 amino acid sequence plus V-gene family, and excluded reads lacking a unique V-gene family. In a later analysis, 500 to 650 highly shared, low-generation-probability nucleotide sequences were removed to address suspected cross-contamination and a sequencing artifact. For each public chain, a later analysis derived a clonal expansion index from normalized ranks of inferred template counts within each repertoire. A later analysis computed generation probabilities with a VDJ recombination model fitted to out-of-frame rearrangements, and checked the results against IGoR. A later analysis scored TCR-TCR, TCR-HLA and TCR-CMV co-occurrence with hypergeometric tests, applying a repertoire-size bias correction to TCR pairs. In a later analysis, false discovery rates were estimated by permuting HLA or CMV assignments 20 times. In a later analysis, co-occurring TCRs were grouped using DBSCAN, with TCRdist sequence similarity added in when clustering inside HLA-allele-positive subsets. Co-occurrence clustering excluded repertoires with fewer than 30,000 or more than 120,000 public chains, plus five with anomalous nucleotide sharing. This is the immuneACCESS table as TCRdb keeps it, with only in-frame sequences that have V and J called. A part of the clones is gone; compared with another copy, unresolved V genes explain less than half, and the rest is unexplained. V and J calls and clone size come straight from that table; D and trimming were deduced from the DNA. The sample table records about 230,000 clones; about 83% of these occur just once. Over 1% of the sample belongs to the ten largest clones.

The cohort was made up of roughly 670 healthy bone marrow donors. At the time of sampling, all cohort members were nominally healthy, though unrecorded immune exposures were likely present. Of the 666 cohort members, about 290 had a positive CMV serostatus and just over 350 had a negative one, while no CMV serostatus was recorded for the donor. A peripheral blood sample was collected from each donor, and TCR beta sequencing was performed on peripheral blood mononuclear cells. The Qiagen DNeasy Blood Extraction Kit was used to extract genomic DNA from the blood cell samples. The research as a whole found: The study listed approximately 150 TCR beta chains as associated with cytomegalovirus. It was suggested by the authors that the approach could potentially be generalized to other disease states and immunological phenotypes. Some IMGT-functional V segments, including TRBV6-2 and TRBV6-3, could not be distinguished by the 87-base-pair reads and were therefore excluded. A later analysis found that most CMV-associated TCR beta chains appeared HLA-restricted, with HLA associations seemingly driven largely by CMV exposure. At a false discovery rate of 0.05, a later analysis linked 15,000 to 20,000 TCR beta sequences to specific HLA alleles. HLA typing was unavailable for some donors at each locus, so association tests used only the typed subset. In both the original and validation cohorts, the classifier was reported to diagnose cytomegalovirus status with high specificity and sensitivity. Compared with equally common non-associated chains, HLA-associated TCR beta chains in a later analysis were more clonally expanded and had lower generation probabilities. According to a later analysis, TCR association rates differed among HLA loci, with DRB1 alleles showing the most associated TCRs and HLA-C alleles showing the fewest. Across donors, most TCR sequences were observed very rarely, whereas some public TCRs were present in many individuals. CMV serostatus was the only immune exposure information available for the cohort. According to a later analysis, parvovirus B19, influenza, CMV and Epstein-Barr virus appeared linked to several top co-occurrence clusters. Assigning TCR associations to individual alleles was difficult when HLA alleles, especially DR and DQ, strongly co-occurred. Linkage disequilibrium might explain the correlated functional status among segregating V segments, but an unknown experimental factor could not be ruled out. A few of the identified cytomegalovirus-associated TCR beta chains were confirmed in vitro to be specific for cytomegalovirus antigens. The earlier analysis of about 600 of the donors excluded roughly 17 rarely observed V segments, including chromosome 9 orphons, because counts were too low. An association between a missense DCLRE1C variant and V-gene and J-gene trimming of TCR beta chains was found in a later genetic analysis and replicated in an independent cohort. A further reported finding was that TCR beta sequences accurately predicted the HLA-A and HLA-B alleles for most subjects in the first cohort. In a later genetic analysis, fewer N-insertions in productive TCRs were reported among donors in an Asian-associated ancestry cluster than the roughly 700-donor mean. Roughly uniform sequencing depth across donors was assumed in presence/absence analyses, although this assumption may not hold. A cluster of highly shared sequence variants was judged likely to represent a technical artifact of the sequencing pipeline. In an earlier analysis of around 600 of the donors, most TCR beta V segments appeared in productive rearrangements about 87% or about 30% of the time, broadly matching IMGT annotations. Only TCR beta chains were sequenced in this cohort, and the absence of alpha or paired-chain data limited detectable features.

The sample comprised PBMCs. The V and J segments used are TRBV6-6 and TRBJ2-6; no confident D gene assignment can be made. This TCR derives from a human donor in good health. The DNA reads TGTGCCAGCAGTTCCTTATATGCTGGGGCCAACGTCCTGACTTTC. Translation gives CASSSLYAGANVLTF.